Below are 10 T cell receptor beta chains sequenced from a single sample in a study of T-cell reconstitution after alpha-beta-depleted transplantation in children. A TCRbeta library incorporating unique molecular identifiers was prepared. Via MiXCR, TCRdb re-called the PCR reads, giving one row per CDR3 protein. The sample comprises 210,000 or so distinct CDR3 sequences, about a tenth of which are singletons, and 5% to 7% rests with the top ten. Source: PBMCs from the stem cell graft donor, taken from the stem cell graft. These receptors were taken from a human donor who donated a stem cell graft to a child with acute lymphoblastic leukemia.

This clonotype was found a few times. The gene calls are TRBV5-1 and TRBJ2-2; D might be TRBD2 (5 bases). Germline V gene sequence: CDR1 SGHRS, CDR2 YFSETQ. Between the trimmed V and J ends, which lost 4 bases and 7 bases, there was a span of 20 bases. CDR3 length: 16 amino acids. The CDR3 bases are TGCGCCAGCAGCCCGACTAATACATTGTTCATCGGGGAGCTGTTTTTT. Translation gives CASSPTNTLFIGELFF.

This clonotype was seen repeatedly, ten times or more. The chain uses TRBV29-1 and TRBJ2-2; 9 bases align to TRBD1. Trimming at V came to 5 bases and at J to 3 bases, leaving 7 bases not matched to a gene. Germline CDR1 and CDR2: SQVTM and ANQGSEA. This CDR3 is built from 15 residues. This CDR3 reads CSVSPGQGYTGELFF. The CDR3 nucleotides read TGCAGCGTTAGCCCGGGACAGGGATACACCGGGGAGCTGTTTTTT.

Only a few counts were recorded for this clonotype. The chain joins TRBV2 to TRBJ1-3; TRBD1 aligns across 7 bases. Germline CDR1 reads SNHLY; CDR2 reads FYNNEI. The CDR3 is made up of 13 amino acids. The CDR3: CAVTGASGNTIYF. CDR3 bases: TGTGCAGTCACAGGGGCGTCGGGAAACACCATATATTTT.

This clonotype has ten or more counts. V gene TRBV28 combines with J gene TRBJ2-7; a possible D gene is TRBD1 (8 bases). Germline-derived CDR1 and CDR2 are MDHEN and SYDVKM. V lost 6 bases and J 2 bases, leaving 11 bases between the germline ends. The CDR3 spans 13 residues. The CDR3 loop reads CASRQGGAYEQYF. The CDR3 coding sequence is TGTGCCAGCAGACAGGGGGGGGCCTACGAGCAGTACTTC.

This chain connects TRBV4-2 to TRBJ2-3; 10 nucleotides agree with TRBD2. This CDR3 is 18 amino acids long. With 0 bases clipped from V and 4 bases from J, the junction kept 10 bases outside the gene matches. Germline CDR1 LGHNA, CDR2 YNFKEQ. The CDR3 loop reads CASSQEYASGGAADTQYF. The CDR3 DNA reads TGTGCCAGCAGCCAAGAGTACGCCAGCGGGGGGGCGGCAGATACGCAGTATTTT.

In its sample, this clonotype was seen a few times. This chain joins TRBV3-1 and TRBJ2-7; TRBD1 aligns across 7 bases. V shed 4 bases, J shed 5 bases, and the junction held 11 bases outside the gene matches. CDR1 and CDR2 (germline): LGHDT, YNNKEL (reference sequence). CDR3 length: 15 residues. The CDR3 is CASSPRQGPPNEQYF. The CDR3 DNA sequence: TGTGCCAGCAGCCCTCGACAGGGACCCCCCAACGAGCAGTACTTC.

This clonotype came up many times. The chain combines TRBV7-2 with TRBJ1-3; D uncertain. The CDR3 runs to 15 residues. V was cut by 2 bases and J by 0 bases, with 8 bases left in between. Germline V CDR1 and CDR2: SGHTA, FQGNSA. The CDR3: CASSLYGSSGNTIYF. The CDR3 DNA is TGTGCCAGCAGCTTATATGGTAGCTCTGGAAACACCATATATTTT.

The rearrangement links TRBV20-1 to TRBJ2-3, with 15 bases aligning to TRBD2. The J segment lost 4 bases and the V segment lost 1 base, leaving 6 bases of the junction unmatched. This CDR3 has 17 residues. Germline loops: CDR1 DFQATT, CDR2 SNEGSKA (reference sequence). The CDR3 bases are TGCAGTGCTAGAGCCGGGACTAGCGGGGGGCTCCCAGATACGCAGTATTTT. Amino acids: CSARAGTSGGLPDTQYF.

This clonotype was detected only a few times. The V gene is TRBV7-2, the J gene TRBJ2-1; either TRBD1 or TRBD2 may supply D (5 bases each). Trimming removed 1 base from V and 7 bases from J, with 14 bases in between. CDR1 SGHTA and CDR2 FQGNSA come from the germline V gene. The length of the CDR3 is 15 residues. CDR3: CASSLGQGVWNEQFF. The CDR3 DNA follows: TGTGCCAGCAGCTTAGGCCAGGGAGTCTGGAATGAGCAGTTCTTC.

This clonotype turned up a few times. V is TRBV4-2 and J is TRBJ1-1; no firm D call. CDR3 length equals 13 residues. Germline CDR1 reads LGHNA; CDR2 reads YNFKEQ. The germline V and J ends were trimmed by 0 bases and 11 bases, with 13 bases remaining between them. The CDR3 is CASSQDRSIGAFF. In nucleotides, the CDR3 is TGTGCCAGCAGCCAAGATCGCTCTATTGGGGCTTTCTTT.